The next 27 T cell receptor beta chains were all read from a single sample in a study of T cells in Graves' hyperthyroidism and ophthalmopathy (dated by TCRdb to between 2019 and 2020). Library preparation was by multiplex PCR. Sequencing was performed on an Illumina HiSeq 2000. The TCR beta CDR3 regions were amplified from the RNA transcripts. For the first round of RT-PCR on the TCR CDR3, the HTBI primer set was used together with the Qiagen OneStep RT-PCR kit. TCRdb handled the public reads itself, with Q25 trimming in fastp and clone calling in MiXCR, and kept productive beta chains. Rows matching on CDR3 protein sequence are summarized as one entry with the most common DNA and genes. The sample data list hundreds of thousands of distinct CDR3 sequences, and just under 45% of these were observed just once. More than 7% of the sample is held by the ten biggest clonotypes. The sequencing input was peripheral blood or thyroid tissue (not recorded which). The receptors shown here come from an adult man with Graves' disease, either hyperthyroidism or ophthalmopathy (not recorded which).

This clonotype was observed a few times. V gene TRBV25-1 combines with J gene TRBJ2-7; unclear D gene. Deletions cut 7 bases from V and 4 bases from J, with 8 bases between. CDR3 length equals 11 residues. Germline V lookup: CDR1 MGHDK, CDR2 SYGVNS. The CDR3 coding sequence is TGTGCCAGCATTAAAGGGTACGAGCAGTACTTC. Its protein product is CASIKGYEQYF.

J is TRBJ2-7 and V is TRBV7-3, with TRBD2 matching 12 bases. The germline V gene encodes CDR1 SGHTA and CDR2 FQGTGA. Trimming took 1 base from V and 7 from J; bases not matched to a gene: 2. CDR3 length equals 14 residues. DNA for the CDR3: TGTGCCAGCAGCTTAAGTCTAGCGGGAGGGGAGCAGTACTTC. Translated, it gives CASSLSLAGGEQYF.

Turning to this clonotype: A much larger clone sits a single nucleotide away, making a read error possible. The rearrangement uses TRBV20-1 and TRBJ1-1; TRBD1 might be the D (5 bases). The CDR3 loop spans 10 amino acids. The V gene's germline CDR1 is DFQATT and CDR2 SNEGSKA (reference sequence). CDR3 sequence reads: CSASQGGTLF. As DNA, the CDR3 is TGCAGTGCTAGTCAGGGTGGGACTCTCTTT.

The V call is TRBV19, the J call TRBJ1-4; D unresolved. The J call may not be correct, given that the DNA end is closer to TRBJ2-2. There are 11 residues in the CDR3. Germline V gene data show CDR1 as LNHDA and CDR2 as SQIVND (reference sequence). DNA for the CDR3: TGTGCCAGTAGTTGGTCCGGGGAGCTGTTTTTT. It specifies CASSWSGELFF.

This clonotype appeared once. The chain employs TRBV2 and TRBJ2-7; the D gene is possibly TRBD2 (6 bases). V was pared by 5 bases and J by 3 bases, with 11 bases between. This CDR3 spans 13 amino acids. Germline V gene lookup returns CDR1 SNHLY and CDR2 FYNNEI. CDR3 loop: CASSLEGCYEQYF. CDR3 nucleotides: TGTGCCAGCAGTTTGGAGGGATGCTACGAGCAGTACTTC.

This clonotype was counted between two and nine times. The gene calls are TRBV5-1 and TRBJ2-7; 8 nucleotides align to TRBD1. This CDR3 is 15 amino acids long. The V gene end was trimmed by 3 bases and the J gene end by 3 bases; junction bases not matched to a gene: 8. Germline values: CDR1 SGHRS, CDR2 YFSETQ. The CDR3 region is CASSWGQEVGYEQYF. CDR3 DNA: TGCGCCAGCAGCTGGGGACAGGAGGTGGGCTACGAGCAGTACTTC.

This clonotype was seen repeatedly, ten times or more. V gene TRBV5-8 combines with J gene TRBJ1-5; TRBD1 matches at 8 bases. CDR1 SGHTS and CDR2 YDEGEE come from the germline V gene. Trimming removed 3 bases from V and 4 bases from J; junction bases left unmatched: 3. The CDR3 has 14 residues. CDR3 coding DNA: TGTGCCAGCAGCTCGGACAGGGTGAATCAGCCCCAGCATTTT. This encodes CASSSDRVNQPQHF. The whole variable domain, filled in from reference TRBV5-8 and TRBJ1-5, reads EAGVTQSPTHLIKTRGQQATLRCSPISGHTSVYWYQQALGLGLQFLLWYDEGEERNRGNFPPRFSGRQFPNYSSELNVNALELEDSALYLCASSSDRVNQPQHFGDGTRLSIL.

V usage is TRBV2 and J usage is TRBJ1-2, with a weak D call TRBD1 (5 bases). CDR3 length: 17 residues. V lost 7 bases, J lost 4 bases, and 25 bases lay in between. Germline CDR1 SNHLY, CDR2 FYNNEI. CDR3 nucleotide sequence: TGTGCCAGCAAGGAGGGACGTGGGGGAGTGTGGTTCTATGGCTACACCTTC. Its translation: CASKEGRGGVWFYGYTF.

V and J are TRBV7-2 and TRBJ1-2; D may be TRBD1 (5 bases). CDR1 and CDR2 from the germline V gene are SGHTA and FQGNSA. This CDR3 is 15 amino acids long. The V end was cut by 5 bases, the J end by 4 bases, with 17 bases between. CDR3 sequence reads: CASSPMQGGGYGYTF. For the CDR3, the DNA is TGTGCCAGCAGCCCAATGCAGGGAGGTGGCTATGGCTACACCTTC.

This clonotype was seen more than once but under ten times. The rearrangement links TRBV5-1 to TRBJ1-3, with D unresolved. The CDR3 runs to 16 residues. Deletions cut 1 base from V and 0 bases from J, with 11 bases between. The germline V gene has CDR1 SGHRS and CDR2 YFSETQ. CDR3 coding DNA: TGCGCCAGCAGCTTGTCTGGACTGATCTCTGGAAACACCATATATTTT. Residues: CASSLSGLISGNTIYF.

This clonotype was observed many times. This sequence joins TRBV10-3 and TRBJ1-1; 10 positions agree with TRBD1. The ends lost 7 bases at V and 5 bases at J; junction bases unmatched: 4. The CDR3 loop spans 13 amino acids. Germline V lookup: CDR1 ENHRY, CDR2 SYGVKD. The CDR3 nucleotides are TGTGCCATCATGGGGACAGGGGCTACTGAAGCTTTCTTT. Amino acid sequence: CAIMGTGATEAFF.

This clonotype was found a few times. The chain couples TRBV7-9 to TRBJ2-6; tentatively, D is TRBD1 (6 bases). V lost 7 bases and J lost 0, with 7 bases in between. Per germline, CDR1 SEHNR and CDR2 FQNEAQ (reference sequence). The length of the CDR3 is 14 residues. For the CDR3, the DNA is TGTGCCAGCAAGGACAGCTCTGGGGCCAACGTCCTGACTTTC. This gives the protein CASKDSSGANVLTF. The variable domain in full, with the rest retrieved from reference TRBV7-9 and TRBJ2-6, is DTGVSQNPRHKITKRGQNVTFRCDPISEHNRLYWYRQTLGQGPEFLTYFQNEAQLEKSRLLSDRFSAERPKGSFSTLEIQRTEQGDSAMYLCASKDSSGANVLTFGAGSRLTVL.

A few counts support this clonotype. The chain carries TRBV9 and TRBJ1-2; 9 nucleotides agree with TRBD1. Germline V gives CDR1 SGDLS, CDR2 YYNGEE. The CDR3 totals 16 residues. V was clipped by 3 bases and J by 7 bases; unmatched bases: 13. The CDR3 here is CASSGPGQGSHFGYTF. The CDR3 nucleotides read TGTGCCAGCAGCGGCCCGGGACAGGGATCTCACTTTGGCTACACCTTC.

The gene calls are TRBV5-1 and TRBJ2-7, with a possible D match to TRBD1 (5 bases). The CDR3 has 14 amino acids. Trimming shortened V by 0 bases and J by 6 bases, and 13 bases separated the two germline ends. Per germline, CDR1 SGHRS and CDR2 YFSETQ. The CDR3: CASSLDSRAAEQYF. Written as DNA, the CDR3 is TGCGCCAGCAGCTTGGACAGCAGGGCTGCCGAGCAGTACTTC.

This chain uses TRBV2 with TRBJ1-2; 7 bases line up with TRBD1. This CDR3 is built from 14 residues. Germline loops: CDR1 SNHLY, CDR2 FYNNEI. Trimming took 8 bases from V and 6 from J; bases not matched to a gene: 12. This CDR3 is CASSILRQGDGYTF. CDR3 sequence (DNA): TGTGCCAGCTCAATTCTTCGACAGGGCGATGGCTACACCTTC.

The sample holds one count of this clonotype. This chain links TRBV6-5 with TRBJ1-5, with D possibly TRBD1 on 5 matching bases. The CDR3 sequence is 17 residues long. Trimming stripped 1 base from V and 6 bases from J, with 19 bases between. Germline V lookup: CDR1 MNHEY, CDR2 SVGAGI. The CDR3 sequence is CASSYLPRGGGGQPQHF. The DNA for the CDR3 is TGTGCCAGCAGTTACTTACCGCGGGGTGGGGGGGGTCAGCCCCAGCATTTT.

This clonotype was counted at least ten times. The chain recombines TRBV29-1 with TRBJ1-2, with D unresolved. CDR1 and CDR2 (germline): SQVTM, ANQGSEA. Trimming stripped 4 bases from V and 5 bases from J, with 8 bases between. The CDR3 has 11 residues. The CDR3 loop reads CSVVQNYGYTF. CDR3 nucleotides: TGCAGCGTTGTGCAGAATTATGGCTACACCTTC.

This rearrangement joins TRBV7-9 to TRBJ1-5; D is perhaps TRBD1 (6 bases). The CDR3 runs 15 residues. Germline CDR1 reads SEHNR; CDR2 reads FQNEAQ (reference sequence). Trimming took off 5 bases at V and 1 base at J, with 12 bases between the two ends. The CDR3 DNA follows: TGTGCCAGCAGCGGGTCTACAGGGAGCAATCAGCCCCAGCATTTT. Translating gives CASSGSTGSNQPQHF.

This chain joins TRBV5-1 and TRBJ2-2; D remains unclear. This CDR3 contains 14 residues. Trimming cost V 0 bases and J 8 bases, with 11 bases left between them. The V gene's germline CDR1 is SGHRS and CDR2 YFSETQ. In DNA form, the CDR3 reads TGCGCCAGCAGCTTGGGTCACGCCGGAGGGGAGCTGTTTTTT. Translating it yields CASSLGHAGGELFF.

A few counts support this clonotype. This chain connects TRBV7-2 to TRBJ2-5; the D gene is possibly TRBD1 (6 bases). V lost 4 bases and J lost 2, with 17 bases in between. The CDR3 has 16 residues. Germline values: CDR1 SGHTA, CDR2 FQGNSA. CDR3 in amino acids: CASSSTGAGTQETQYF. In nucleotides, the CDR3 is TGTGCCAGCAGCTCTACTGGGGCAGGGACACAAGAGACCCAGTACTTC. Using reference TRBV7-2 and TRBJ2-5 for the parts outside the CDR3, the full variable domain is GAGVSQSPSNKVTEKGKDVELRCDPISGHTALYWYRQSLGQGLEFLIYFQGNSAPDKSGLPSDRFSAERTGGSVSTLTIQRTQQEDSAVYLCASSSTGAGTQETQYFGPGTRLLVL.

In this sample, this clonotype turned up a few times. The rearrangement links TRBV20-1 to TRBJ2-7; 7 bases map to TRBD1. V dropped 7 bases and J dropped 3; count of bases not matched to a gene: 9. The CDR3 loop spans 13 amino acids. Looked up from germline, CDR1 is DFQATT and CDR2 is SNEGSKA (reference sequence). The CDR3 sequence is CSGVPGQNYEQYF. The CDR3 coding sequence is TGCAGTGGAGTACCGGGACAGAACTACGAGCAGTACTTC.

A few counts support this clonotype. The V call is TRBV5-1, the J call TRBJ2-7; 11 bases line up with TRBD1. Germline CDR1 reads SGHRS; CDR2 reads YFSETQ. Trimming cost V 1 base and J 3 bases; bases outside gene matches: 3. CDR3 length equals 15 residues. The CDR3 is CASSLWDRGDYEQYF. CDR3 DNA: TGCGCCAGCAGCTTGTGGGACAGGGGGGACTACGAGCAGTACTTC.

The chain employs TRBV7-9 and TRBJ1-5, with D tentatively TRBD1 (5 bases). Per the germline V gene, CDR1 is SEHNR and CDR2 is FQNEAQ (reference sequence). The germline V and J ends were trimmed by 0 bases and 11 bases, with 17 bases remaining between them. The CDR3 contains 15 residues. The CDR3 protein is CASSLASRGQETQHF. CDR3 DNA: TGTGCCAGCAGCTTAGCCTCACGGGGCCAAGAGACCCAGCATTTT.

The gene calls are TRBV7-9 and TRBJ1-3; D call uncertain. Deletions cut 5 bases from V and 3 bases from J, with 17 bases between. The length of the CDR3 is 16 residues. The germline V gene encodes CDR1 SEHNR and CDR2 FQNEAQ (reference sequence). CDR3 DNA: TGTGCCAGCAGCCGTCCCGAGGAGAACTATGGAAACACCATATATTTT. This translates into CASSRPEENYGNTIYF.

The rearrangement joins TRBV7-8 to TRBJ1-6; the match to TRBD1 covers 10 bases. The germline V gene has CDR1 SGHVS and CDR2 FQNEAQ. V shed 5 bases and J 8 bases; nucleotides not matched to a gene: 9. This CDR3 has 16 amino acids. CDR3 nucleotides: TGTGCCAGCAGCCGCTCGGGACAGGGGTCCGATTCACCCCTCCACTTT. It translates to CASSRSGQGSDSPLHF.

This clonotype was picked up many times. This chain joins TRBV15 and TRBJ1-3; D possibly corresponds to TRBD1 (6 bases). This CDR3 comprises 16 residues. Deletions cut 2 bases from V and 2 bases from J, with 13 bases between. The germline gives CDR1 LNHNV, CDR2 YYDKDF (reference sequence). CDR3 sequence reads: CATSRPDRLPGNTIYF. The CDR3 DNA reads TGTGCCACCAGCAGACCCGACAGGCTGCCTGGAAACACCATATATTTT.

This chain links TRBV2 with TRBJ1-6; D call uncertain. The length of the CDR3 is 15 residues. Per the germline V gene, CDR1 is SNHLY and CDR2 is FYNNEI. V was pared by 7 bases and J by 2 bases, with 12 bases between. CDR3 amino acids: CASTGDTPYNSPLHF. CDR3 sequence (DNA): TGTGCCAGCACCGGTGACACCCCCTATAATTCACCCCTCCACTTT.